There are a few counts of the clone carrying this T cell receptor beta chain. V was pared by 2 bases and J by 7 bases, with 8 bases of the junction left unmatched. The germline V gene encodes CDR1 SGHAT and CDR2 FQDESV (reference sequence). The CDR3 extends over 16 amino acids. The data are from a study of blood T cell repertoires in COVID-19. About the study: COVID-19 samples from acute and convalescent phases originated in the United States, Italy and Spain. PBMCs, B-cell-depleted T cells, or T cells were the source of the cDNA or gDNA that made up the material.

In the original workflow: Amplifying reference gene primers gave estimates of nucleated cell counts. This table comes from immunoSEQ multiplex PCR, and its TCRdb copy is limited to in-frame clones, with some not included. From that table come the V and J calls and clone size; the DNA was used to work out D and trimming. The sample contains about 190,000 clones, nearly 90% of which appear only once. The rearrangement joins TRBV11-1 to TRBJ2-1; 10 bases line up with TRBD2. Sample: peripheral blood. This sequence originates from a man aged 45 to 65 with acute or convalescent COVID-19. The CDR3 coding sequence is TGTGCCAGCAGCTTATCGGCTAGCGGGAGCTATAATGAGCAGTTCTTC. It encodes CASSLSASGSYNEQFF.